The 22 T cell receptor beta chains below were found in one sample sequenced in a study of brain metastases from non-small cell lung cancer. Sequenced by immunoSEQ multiplex PCR; TCRdb stores in-frame clones only, minus some. The data show 4,700 or so clones, roughly 80% seen once. The sequenced material came from tumor-adjacent normal tissue. These receptors originate from a donor at least 40 years old with non-small cell lung cancer.

The CDR3: CASSEVSKLFF. CDR3 coding DNA: TGTGCCAGCAGTGAAGTCTCGAAACTGTTTTTT. The chain couples TRBV25-1 to TRBJ1-4; the D is unclear. The CDR3 extends over 11 amino acids. Per the germline V gene, CDR1 is MGHDK and CDR2 is SYGVNS. V dropped 2 bases and J dropped 11 bases, with 6 bases sitting between them.

J is TRBJ2-7 and V is TRBV30; D not certain. The CDR3 sequence is 11 residues long. Per germline, CDR1 GTSNPN and CDR2 SVGIG (reference sequence). V was clipped by 4 bases and J by 4 bases, with 8 bases between them. CDR3 region: CAWTPGYEQYF. The DNA for the CDR3 is TGTGCCTGGACACCTGGGTACGAGCAGTACTTC.

The rearrangement uses TRBV5-4 and TRBJ2-2; TRBD2 aligns across 10 bases. V was clipped by 1 base and J by 4 bases; unmatched bases: 13. Germline V CDR1 and CDR2: SGHNT, YYREEE (reference sequence). The CDR3 runs to 19 residues. The CDR3 protein is CASSLTRVLAGRVTGELFF. As DNA, the CDR3 is TGTGCCAGCAGCTTGACTAGAGTACTAGCGGGACGGGTCACCGGGGAGCTGTTTTTT.

This sequence joins TRBV11-2 and TRBJ2-5; D remains ambiguous. Between the trimmed V and J ends, which lost 1 base and 3 bases, there was a span of 6 bases. In germline, CDR1 is SGHAT, CDR2 FQNNGV. This CDR3 has 13 amino acids. Written as DNA, the CDR3 is TGTGCCAGCAGCTTAGGTCAGAAAGAGACCCAGTACTTC. Encoded protein: CASSLGQKETQYF.

About this clone: Mismatch with germline at one junction end may stem from a read error. The rearrangement joins TRBV3-1 (or the pseudogene TRBV3-2) to TRBJ1-1; D is perhaps TRBD1 (5 bases). Per the germline V gene, CDR1 is LGHDT and CDR2 is YNNKEL (reference sequence). The CDR3 sequence is 9 residues long. CDR3 DNA sequence: TGTGCCAGCAAGGAGGGGCCCACCTTT. Protein: CASKEGPTF.

The sample holds a few counts of this clone. The chain links TRBV28 to TRBJ1-6; tentatively, D is TRBD1 (5 bases). Germline loops: CDR1 MDHEN, CDR2 SYDVKM. Trimming pared 6 bases from V and 8 bases from J, leaving 20 bases between. This CDR3 is 16 amino acids long. The CDR3 protein is CASSLDRGLADSPLHF. In nucleotides, the CDR3 is TGTGCCAGCAGCCTGGACCGGGGCTTAGCGGATTCACCCCTCCACTTT.

CDR3 sequence reads: CASSLESGGQYGYTF. The CDR3 bases are TGCGCCAGCAGCTTGGAGTCAGGGGGCCAATATGGCTACACCTTC. The chain recombines TRBV5-1 with TRBJ1-2; TRBD1 aligns across 8 bases. With 0 bases clipped from V and 5 bases from J, the junction kept 6 bases outside the gene matches. Germline V CDR1 and CDR2: SGHRS, YFSETQ. This CDR3 is 15 amino acids long.

The chain uses TRBV5-1 and TRBJ1-5; unclear D gene. CDR3 length equals 16 residues. Trimming cost V 4 bases and J 0 bases, with 14 bases left between them. Germline values: CDR1 SGHRS, CDR2 YFSETQ. This CDR3 reads CASSPLPTYSNQPQHF. The CDR3 coding sequence is TGCGCCAGCAGCCCATTACCTACATATAGCAATCAGCCCCAGCATTTT.

This rearrangement joins TRBV24-1 to TRBJ2-3; 9 bases match TRBD1. V lost 4 bases, J lost 3 bases, and 7 bases stayed unmatched. The CDR3 is made up of 16 amino acids. CDR1 and CDR2 (germline): KGHDR, SFDVKD. CDR3 loop: CATSEYGQGRTDTQYF. The CDR3 nucleotides are TGTGCCACCAGTGAATATGGACAGGGGAGGACAGATACGCAGTATTTT.

The table lists this clone with a count of one. The chain links TRBV6-5 to TRBJ2-1; the D is unclear. The CDR3 spans 15 residues. The germline V and J ends were trimmed by 4 bases and 4 bases, with 14 bases remaining between them. The germline V gene has CDR1 MNHEY and CDR2 SVGAGI. This CDR3 reads CASSLEEREYNEQFF. The CDR3 nucleotides read TGTGCCAGCAGTTTGGAAGAGAGAGAATACAATGAGCAGTTCTTC.

The chain recombines TRBV7-8 with TRBJ1-1; 12 nucleotides agree with TRBD1. The CDR3 consists of 15 residues. V lost 4 bases to trimming and J lost 1 base; unmatched junction nucleotides: 1. Per the germline V gene, CDR1 is SGHVS and CDR2 is FQNEAQ. The CDR3 sequence is CASSWGQGANTEAFF. In DNA, the CDR3 is TGTGCCAGCAGCTGGGGACAGGGGGCGAACACTGAAGCTTTCTTT.

Note on this clone: At one boundary the junction diverges from the germline segment, which might be a read error. V usage is TRBV4-1 and J usage is TRBJ1-5; D remains ambiguous. In germline, CDR1 is MGHRA, CDR2 YSYEKL. The CDR3 has 16 amino acids. DNA for the CDR3: TGCGCCGGCAGCCCTCAAGGGCAAGCTTGGAATCAGCCCCAGCATTTT. Amino acid sequence: CAGSPQGQAWNQPQHF.

V usage is TRBV5-6 and J usage is TRBJ1-4; D remains unclear. Germline CDR1 and CDR2: SGHDT and YYEEEE. With 3 bases removed from V and 4 bases from J, the gap between germline ends came to 13 bases. The CDR3 is 15 amino acids. Here the CDR3 DNA reads TGTGCCAGCAGCTCAGGACTGCTGAATAATGAAAAACTGTTTTTT. This codes for CASSSGLLNNEKLFF. The whole variable domain, filled in from reference TRBV5-6 and TRBJ1-4, reads DAGVTQSPTHLIKTRGQQVTLRCSPKSGHDTVSWYQQALGQGPQFIFQYYEEEERQRGNFPDRFSGHQFPNYSSELNVNALLLGDSALYLCASSSGLLNNEKLFFGSGTQLSVL.

This clone was observed once. The rearrangement joins TRBV5-1 to TRBJ2-7; D is unclear. With 0 bases removed from V and 2 bases from J, the gap between germline ends came to 6 bases. CDR1 and CDR2 (germline): SGHRS, YFSETQ. This CDR3 has 13 residues. The CDR3 DNA follows: TGCGCCAGCAGCTTGGTTGGCCCCTACGAGCAGTACTTC. Amino acid sequence: CASSLVGPYEQYF.

The rearrangement joins TRBV30 to TRBJ1-4, with D maybe TRBD1 (6 bases). Germline values: CDR1 GTSNPN, CDR2 SVGIG (reference sequence). Between the trimmed V and J ends, which lost 3 bases and 7 bases, there was a span of 12 bases. CDR3 length equals 13 residues. CDR3 sequence: CAWSTGTTEKLFF. CDR3 coding DNA: TGTGCCTGGAGCACCGGGACAACTGAAAAACTGTTTTTT.

This clone has just a few counts. The same CDR3 also results from other DNA sequences found in this sample. The chain employs TRBV7-2 and TRBJ2-1; 7 bases agree with TRBD2. Germline V gives CDR1 SGHTA, CDR2 FQGNSA. The V segment lost 8 bases and the J segment 0 bases; nucleotides outside the gene matches: 7. The CDR3 contains 15 residues. The CDR3 DNA follows: TGTGCCAGCTGCCAACTAGCGAACTCCTACAATGAGCAGTTCTTC. The encoded protein is CASCQLANSYNEQFF.

The rearrangement links TRBV2 to TRBJ2-7; D call uncertain. Germline assignment: CDR1 SNHLY and CDR2 FYNNEI. The CDR3 contains 12 residues. V gave up 6 bases and J gave up 3 bases, with 9 bases separating them. In DNA form, the CDR3 reads TGTGCCAGCAGGGCCGTTGACTACGAGCAGTACTTC. Amino acids: CASRAVDYEQYF.

CDR3 in amino acids: CASSYGPPKSTYEQYF. CDR3 sequence (DNA): TGTGCCAGCAGCTACGGCCCTCCGAAATCAACCTACGAGCAGTACTTC. The chain combines TRBV7-2 with TRBJ2-7; D is undetermined. The CDR3 loop spans 16 amino acids. Trimming pared 4 bases from V and 2 bases from J, leaving 18 bases between. Germline V gives CDR1 SGHTA, CDR2 FQGNSA.

The rearrangement joins TRBV19 to TRBJ2-3; no reliable D call. V was pared by 10 bases and J by 3 bases, with 20 bases between. CDR1 and CDR2 (germline): LNHDA, SQIVND (reference sequence). The CDR3 extends over 15 amino acids. CDR3 nucleotide sequence: TGTGCCACCCATGGTGGGTCACTGGGAACAGATACGCAGTATTTT. It yields the protein CATHGGSLGTDTQYF.

This chain connects TRBV29-1 to TRBJ2-7, with TRBD1 matching 8 bases. CDR1 and CDR2 (germline): SQVTM, ANQGSEA. This CDR3 is 12 amino acids long. V shed 6 bases and J 2 bases; nucleotides not matched to a gene: 3. The DNA for the CDR3 is TGCAGCGTCGGGACAGGTCCCTACGAGCAGTACTTC. It translates to CSVGTGPYEQYF.

As to this clone: Additional DNA sequences in this sample encode the identical CDR3. The chain carries TRBV9 and TRBJ2-2, with a possible D match to TRBD1 (6 bases). This CDR3 is 14 amino acids long. Germline CDR1 is SGDLS and CDR2 is YYNGEE. The V gene lost 7 bases and the J gene lost 4 bases, with 14 bases spanning the gap. The DNA for the CDR3 is TGTGCCAGCTTGGGACAAGGAGGCACCGGGGAGCTGTTTTTT. It encodes CASLGQGGTGELFF.

V and J are TRBV9 and TRBJ2-3, with D perhaps assigned TRBD1 or TRBD2 (5 bases each). Per germline, CDR1 SGDLS and CDR2 YYNGEE. Trimming removed 4 bases at V and 4 bases at J, with 13 bases between. The CDR3 covers 14 residues. The CDR3 region is CASSWDQQADTQYF. The CDR3 DNA reads TGTGCCAGCAGCTGGGACCAGCAGGCAGATACGCAGTATTTT.